This T cell receptor (beta chain) comes out of a study of CD8 T cells in ankylosing spondylitis. TCRdb ran MiXCR on the 5' RACE reads and lists one entry per CDR3 protein. The table lists about 240,000 distinct CDR3 sequences, over 8.5% of them singletons. CDR1 is MDHEN and CDR2 is SYDVKM in the germline V gene. V dropped 5 bases and J dropped 6 bases, with 12 bases sitting between them. This CDR3 has 13 amino acids. This clonotype has at least ten counts. This chain uses TRBV28 with TRBJ2-3, with D tentatively TRBD1 or TRBD2 (5 bases each). This clonotype originated in a male donor with ankylosing spondylitis or in good health (not recorded which). The source material was blood, either unsorted or a sorted T cell fraction (not recorded which). This chain's CDR3 is CASSPAGADTQYF. The CDR3 coding sequence is TGTGCCAGCAGTCCCGCCGGGGCGGATACGCAGTATTTT.